This T cell receptor (beta chain) originates from a study of PD-L1 blockade in urothelial cancer. Study-wide background: Investigators checked blood 3 weeks (second dose) and 6 weeks after treatment start.

Sequencing used immunoSEQ multiplex PCR; TCRdb keeps in-frame clones, though not all of them. The repertoire holds about 43,000 clones, with 88% as singletons. The V gene lost 0 bases and the J gene lost 5 bases, with 13 bases spanning the gap. The V gene's germline CDR1 is MNHEY and CDR2 SMNVEV (reference sequence). The CDR3 loop spans 15 amino acids. The receptor's source is an older woman with urothelial cancer. This chain links TRBV27 with TRBJ1-2, with D unresolved. The starting material was PBMCs, obtained around atezolizumab (anti-PD-L1) treatment. In DNA form, the CDR3 reads TGTGCCAGCAGTTTATCGGTCGGCACCGGGTATGGCTACACCTTC. Translating it yields CASSLSVGTGYGYTF.